This passage covers 12 T cell receptor beta chains from one sample sequenced in a study of cytomegalovirus exposure and HLA in healthy donors. The study ran its PCR with 60 Vbeta and 13 Jbeta primers. TCRdb's table, derived via immunoSEQ multiplex PCR, lists solely in-frame clones and lacks some. This sample has roughly 250,000 clones, with around two thirds found just once. Sequencing was performed on PBMCs. These receptors were collected from a female donor in good health and CMV-seronegative.

This rearrangement joins TRBV28 to TRBJ1-3; D not resolved. The germline V gene has CDR1 MDHEN and CDR2 SYDVKM. This CDR3 is built from 13 residues. Written as DNA, the CDR3 is TGTGCGAGCTTCAAGGGAGCTGGAAACACCATATATTTT. Its protein is CASFKGAGNTIYF.

On this clone itself: Mismatch with germline at one junction end may stem from a read error. The rearrangement links TRBV4-2 to TRBJ1-2, with D uncertain. The length of the CDR3 is 11 residues. CDR1 is LGHNA, CDR2 YNFKEQ, per germline. Here the CDR3 DNA reads TGTGCCAGCGGCCATTTAGATGGCTACACCTTC. Translating gives CASGHLDGYTF.

The genes are TRBV6-5 and TRBJ1-2, with 10 bases lining up with TRBD1. Unmatched junction bases numbered 11, after V lost 7 bases and J lost 9 bases. CDR3 size: 14 residues. The V gene's germline CDR1 is MNHEY and CDR2 SVGAGI. The CDR3 DNA reads TGTGCCAGCACCCCGGGACAGGGGAACAGTCGCTACACCTTC. Protein: CASTPGQGNSRYTF.

The CDR3 sequence is CASSLLTGGLNTEAFF. The CDR3 DNA reads as TGCGCCAGCAGCTTACTTACAGGGGGCCTGAACACTGAAGCTTTCTTT. V gene TRBV5-1 combines with J gene TRBJ1-1; 9 nucleotides agree with TRBD1. The germline CDR1 and CDR2 sequences are SGHRS and YFSETQ. Trimming took 2 bases from V and 0 from J; bases not matched to a gene: 5. The CDR3 covers 16 residues.

The V and J genes are TRBV25-1 and TRBJ1-2, with D uncertain. Trimming cost V 0 bases and J 2 bases, with 7 bases left between them. The CDR3 covers 14 residues. From germline, CDR1 is MGHDK and CDR2 SYGVNS. In nucleotides, the CDR3 is TGTGCCAGCAGTGAATATGCAGGCAACTATGGCTACACCTTC. It translates to CASSEYAGNYGYTF.

This clone was counted between two and nine times. J is TRBJ2-1 and V is TRBV6-5; a possible D gene is TRBD2 (6 bases). The ends were cut back, 2 bases at V and 0 bases at J, with 8 bases in the middle. The germline V gene has CDR1 MNHEY and CDR2 SVGAGI. The length of the CDR3 is 15 residues. In nucleotides, the CDR3 is TGTGCCAGCAGTTACGGCGGGACCTCCTACAATGAGCAGTTCTTC. Translated: CASSYGGTSYNEQFF.

The chain is built from TRBV5-1 and TRBJ1-5; 7 bases are shared with TRBD1. V lost 4 bases, J lost 2 bases, and 3 bases stayed unmatched. This CDR3 has 14 amino acids. Germline assignment: CDR1 SGHRS and CDR2 YFSETQ. The CDR3 DNA reads TGCGCCAGCAGCCCCACAGGGGGCAATCAGCCCCAGCATTTT. Translated: CASSPTGGNQPQHF. Full variable domain (remainder filled in from reference TRBV5-1 and TRBJ1-5): KAGVTQTPRYLIKTRGQQVTLSCSPISGHRSVSWYQQTPGQGLQFLFEYFSETQRNKGNFPGRFSGRQFSNSRSEMNVSTLELGDSALYLCASSPTGGNQPQHFGDGTRLSIL.

This clone was seen more than once but under ten times. The V and J genes are TRBV6-5 and TRBJ2-1; TRBD1 agrees at 7 bases. Germline V gene sequence: CDR1 MNHEY, CDR2 SVGAGI. CDR3 size: 12 residues. The V segment lost 2 bases and the J segment 14 bases; nucleotides outside the gene matches: 6. The DNA of the CDR3 is TGTGCCAGCAGTTACGACAGGGAGCCTGAGTTCTTC. Translated, it gives CASSYDREPEFF.

The chain carries TRBV5-8 and TRBJ2-7; D uncertain. Trimming left V 2 bases short and J 0 bases short, with 6 bases between. The CDR3 runs to 13 residues. Looked up from germline, CDR1 is SGHTS and CDR2 is YDEGEE. The CDR3 bases are TGTGCCAGCAGCTTAAGAGGCTCCTACGAGCAGTACTTC. This gives the protein CASSLRGSYEQYF.

This clone occurred once. The gene calls are TRBV12-5 and TRBJ1-1; 8 positions match TRBD1. In germline, CDR1 is LGHNT, CDR2 FRNRAP. This CDR3 region has 16 residues. With V trimmed by 0 bases and J by 0 bases, 3 bases remained unmatched. Written as DNA, the CDR3 is TGTGCTAGTGGTTTGGTACGGACAGGGCTGAACACTGAAGCTTTCTTT. It specifies CASGLVRTGLNTEAFF.

This rearrangement joins TRBV28 to TRBJ2-7, with D unresolved. The CDR3 totals 15 residues. The V end lost 8 bases, the J end lost 0 bases, and 17 bases lay between the germline ends. Per the germline V gene, CDR1 is MDHEN and CDR2 is SYDVKM. The CDR3 bases are TGTGCCAGCTCAGGTCCTGCGTACAGCTCCTACGAGCAGTACTTC. This encodes CASSGPAYSSYEQYF.

CDR3 DNA sequence: TGTGCCAGCAGTGACTCGGTAGCACAGGGGGTTTCACCCCTCCACTTT. Amino acids: CASSDSVAQGVSPLHF. J is TRBJ1-6 and V is TRBV6-4; TRBD1 aligns across 8 bases. Trimming at V came to 0 bases and at J to 9 bases, leaving 7 bases not matched to a gene. CDR1 is MRHNA and CDR2 is SNTAGT in the germline V gene. CDR3 length: 16 residues.